Each of the 5 T cell receptor beta chains below was sequenced from the same sample in a study of neurological immune-mediated disorders. TCRdb itself ran the 5' RACE reads through MiXCR, one entry per CDR3 protein. The data show tens of thousands of distinct CDR3 sequences, roughly 14% seen once. Sequencing was carried out using PBMCs. Receptors originate from a woman aged 45 to 65 with HTLV-1-associated myelopathy (HAM/TSP).

This clonotype is deemed medium-sized. The chain joins TRBV2 to TRBJ2-1; 11 bases agree with TRBD2. The CDR3 is 15 amino acids. Per germline, CDR1 SNHLY and CDR2 FYNNEI. With 3 bases clipped from V and 7 bases from J, the junction kept 5 bases outside the gene matches. DNA for the CDR3: TGTGCCAGCAGTGAGATAGCGGGGGGGCTAAATGAGCAGTTCTTC. It encodes CASSEIAGGLNEQFF. Drawing the rest from reference TRBV2 and TRBJ2-1, the complete variable domain is EPEVTQTPSHQVTQMGQEVILRCVPISNHLYFYWYRQILGQKVEFLVSFYNNEISEKSEIFDDQFSVERPDGSNFTLKIRSTKLEDSAMYFCASSEIAGGLNEQFFGPGTRLTVL.

V and J are TRBV28 and TRBJ2-1; D is ambiguous. The CDR3 spans 15 residues. The germline V gene has CDR1 MDHEN and CDR2 SYDVKM. The V end lost 6 bases, the J end lost 3 bases, and 15 bases lay between the germline ends. CDR3 sequence: CASRATIGSYNEQFF. Written as DNA, the CDR3 is TGTGCCAGCAGAGCTACTATCGGTAGCTACAATGAGCAGTTCTTC.

This clonotype showed up many times. This chain links TRBV4-1 with TRBJ1-1; D is unclear. Trimming took 6 bases from V and 4 from J, leaving 15 bases between them. The CDR3 runs 14 residues. Germline V lookup: CDR1 MGHRA, CDR2 YSYEKL. CDR3 sequence (DNA): TGCGCCAGCAGGACCGCTGGTGGGAGCACTGAAGCTTTCTTT. It codes for CASRTAGGSTEAFF.

By share, this clonotype ranks as medium-sized. V is TRBV7-2 and J is TRBJ1-2, with 10 bases identical to TRBD1. CDR1 and CDR2 (germline): SGHTA, FQGNSA. V gave up 5 bases and J gave up 2 bases; unmatched junction bases: 14. The CDR3 consists of 18 residues. CDR3 sequence: CASSLPGQGPEWNYGYTF. The CDR3 region has the DNA TGTGCCAGCAGCCTCCCGGGACAGGGGCCCGAATGGAACTATGGCTACACCTTC.

This rearrangement joins TRBV6-2 or TRBV6-3 to TRBJ2-6; 12 bases match TRBD1. The CDR3 loop spans 23 amino acids. V lost 1 base to trimming and J lost 0 bases; unmatched junction nucleotides: 16. CDR1 and CDR2 from the germline V gene are MNHEY and SVGEGT. The CDR3 DNA is TGTGCCAGCAGTTACTGGGACAGGGGGCCGGCCGTCGACCTAAGCTCTGGGGCCAACGTCCTGACTTTC. Its protein product is CASSYWDRGPAVDLSSGANVLTF.